This T cell receptor (beta chain) stems from a study of radiation and T cells in renal cell carcinoma. In the study overall: Nephrectomy followed 15 Gy stereotactic body radiation by 4 weeks.

Of note for this clone: Its antigen is not identified.

The repertoire was sequenced with immunoSEQ multiplex PCR; TCRdb's copy has only in-frame clones and lacks some. The profile shows more than 75,000 clones, approximately 83% of them singletons. General study findings and limits: From baseline, blood top tumor clonotypes peaked at 2 weeks post-radiation.

The CDR3 loop spans 13 amino acids. Trimming pared 6 bases from V and 0 bases from J, leaving 8 bases between. Germline V gene sequence: CDR1 MDHEN, CDR2 SYDVKM. The time point: blood 2 weeks post-SBRT. The sample's treatment: 15 Gy SBRT to primary tumor, nephrectomy 4 weeks later. Radiation-treated patients gave blood at baseline, week 2 and week 4. The patient's renal cell carcinoma had clear cell pathology. The material was blood, obtained from a patient whose treatment included radiotherapy and nephrectomy. The source is a woman aged 50 to 60 with renal cell carcinoma. This chain links TRBV28 with TRBJ1-2; D is uncertain. CDR3 loop: CASRANTNYGYTF. DNA of the CDR3: TGTGCCAGCAGGGCGAACACTAACTATGGCTACACCTTC.